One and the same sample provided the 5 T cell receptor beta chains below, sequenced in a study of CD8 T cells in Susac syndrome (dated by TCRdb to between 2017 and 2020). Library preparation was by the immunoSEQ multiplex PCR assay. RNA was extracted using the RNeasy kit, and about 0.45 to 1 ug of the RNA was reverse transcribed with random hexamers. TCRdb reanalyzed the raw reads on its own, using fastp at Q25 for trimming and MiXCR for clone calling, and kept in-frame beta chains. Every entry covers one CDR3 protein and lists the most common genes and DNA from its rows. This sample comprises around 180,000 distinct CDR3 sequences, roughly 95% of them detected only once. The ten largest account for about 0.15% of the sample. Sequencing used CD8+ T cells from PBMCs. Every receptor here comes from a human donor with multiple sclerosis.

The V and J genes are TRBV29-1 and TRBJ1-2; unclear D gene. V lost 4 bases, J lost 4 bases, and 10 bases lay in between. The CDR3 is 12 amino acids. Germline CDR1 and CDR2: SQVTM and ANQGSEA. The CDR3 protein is CSVVNSLYGYTF. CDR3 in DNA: TGCAGCGTTGTTAACAGCCTCTATGGCTACACCTTC.

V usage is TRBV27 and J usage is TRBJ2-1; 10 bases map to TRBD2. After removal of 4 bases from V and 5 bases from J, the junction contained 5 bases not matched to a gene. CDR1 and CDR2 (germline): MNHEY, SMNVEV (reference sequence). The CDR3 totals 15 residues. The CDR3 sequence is CASSSSSGSNNEQFF. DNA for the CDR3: TGTGCCAGCAGTTCCTCTAGCGGGAGTAACAATGAGCAGTTCTTC.

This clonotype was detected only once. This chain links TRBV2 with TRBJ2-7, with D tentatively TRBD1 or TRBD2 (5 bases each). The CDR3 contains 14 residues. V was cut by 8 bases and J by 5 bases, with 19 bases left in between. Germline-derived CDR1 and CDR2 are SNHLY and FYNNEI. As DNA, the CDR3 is TGTGCCAGCTGGGGACGATTGGGGATTGACGAGCAGTACTTC. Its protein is CASWGRLGIDEQYF.

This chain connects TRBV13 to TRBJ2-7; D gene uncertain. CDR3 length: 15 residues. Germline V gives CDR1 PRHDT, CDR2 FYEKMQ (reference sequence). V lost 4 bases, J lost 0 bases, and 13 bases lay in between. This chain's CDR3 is CASSSDPIASYEQYF. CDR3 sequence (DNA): TGTGCCAGCAGCTCGGACCCAATCGCCTCCTACGAGCAGTACTTC.

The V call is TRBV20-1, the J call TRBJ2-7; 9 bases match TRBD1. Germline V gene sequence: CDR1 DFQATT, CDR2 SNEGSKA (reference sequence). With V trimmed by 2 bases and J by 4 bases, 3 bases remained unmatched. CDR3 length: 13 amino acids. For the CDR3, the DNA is TGCAGTGCTAGAACAGGGGGCGCGTACGAGCAGTACTTC. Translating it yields CSARTGGAYEQYF.